The entry that follows covers one T cell receptor (beta chain) sequence. Source study methods: Reference gene primers were amplified, and this amplification served to estimate nucleated cell counts. Sequencing used immunoSEQ multiplex PCR; TCRdb keeps in-frame clones, though not all of them. Clonal size and the V and J genes are those of that table, whereas D and trimming came from the DNA. Among about 130,000 clones, roughly nine tenths were seen once, and the ten largest hold approximately 3.7%. This specimen comes from a study of blood T cell repertoires in COVID-19. Study in general: Sites in the United States, Italy and Spain provided acute and convalescent COVID-19 samples. Nucleic acid was either cDNA or gDNA, and it came from T cells, B-cell-depleted T cells, or PBMCs.

J was trimmed by 8 bases and V by 1 base; bases with no gene match: 6. This CDR3 contains 15 residues. Germline assignment: CDR1 SGHNT and CDR2 YENEEA. The sequenced sample was peripheral blood. The clonotype originates from a man aged 45-65 years with active COVID-19. The chain is built from TRBV11-3 and TRBJ2-1, with TRBD1 matching over 9 bases. This CDR3 is CASSLVGQGLDEQFF. The CDR3 nucleotides read TGTGCCAGCAGCTTAGTGGGACAGGGCCTAGATGAGCAGTTCTTC.